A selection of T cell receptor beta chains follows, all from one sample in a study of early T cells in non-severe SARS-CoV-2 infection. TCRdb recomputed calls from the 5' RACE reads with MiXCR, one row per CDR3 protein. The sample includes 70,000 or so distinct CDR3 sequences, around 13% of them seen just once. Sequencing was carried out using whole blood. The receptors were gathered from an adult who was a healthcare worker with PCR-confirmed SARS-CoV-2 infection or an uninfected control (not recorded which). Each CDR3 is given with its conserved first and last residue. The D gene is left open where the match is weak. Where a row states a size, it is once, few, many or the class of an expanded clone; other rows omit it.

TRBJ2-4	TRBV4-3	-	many	TGCGCCAGCAGTCAGTTAGGAAAAGCCAAAAACATTCAGTACTTC	CASSQLGKAKNIQYF
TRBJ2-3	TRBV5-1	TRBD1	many	TGCGCCAGCGGCCGAGGGACAGGAGGAGAAGATACGCAGTATTTT	CASGRGTGGEDTQYF
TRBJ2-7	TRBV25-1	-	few	TGTGCCAGCAGTGGGACATCAAACCTCTACGAGCAGTACTTC	CASSGTSNLYEQYF
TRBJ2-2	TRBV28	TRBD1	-	TGTGCCAGCAGTTTCCTCAGGGGGACCGGGGAGCTGTTTTTT	CASSFLRGTGELFF
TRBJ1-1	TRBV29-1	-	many	TGCAGCGTTGCCAGGATCTTGAACACTGAAGCTTTCTTT	CSVARILNTEAFF
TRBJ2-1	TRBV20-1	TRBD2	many	TGCAGTGCTAACCCCCTTAGCGGGAGTTCCTACAATGAGCAGTTCTTC	CSANPLSGSSYNEQFF
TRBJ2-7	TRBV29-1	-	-	TGCAGTGCCGGCCGGGACTACGAGCAGTACTTC	CSAGRDYEQYF
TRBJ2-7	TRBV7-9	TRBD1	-	TGTGCCAGCAGCTTCCGGGACAGACCCTACGAGCAGTACTTC	CASSFRDRPYEQYF
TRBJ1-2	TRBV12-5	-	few	TGTGCTAGTGGTCCCAGGGTACGATATGGCTACACCTTC	CASGPRVRYGYTF
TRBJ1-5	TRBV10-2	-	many	TGCGCCAGCACCCCAGGGGATCAGCCCCAGCATTTT	CASTPGDQPQHF
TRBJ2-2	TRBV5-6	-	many	TGTGCCAGCAGCAGAAGGTGGAGGGGAGGCACCGGGGAGCTGTTTTTT	CASSRRWRGGTGELFF